These 11 T cell receptor beta chains came from one sample sequenced in a study of response to subunit inactivated influenza vaccine. TCRdb recomputed calls from the RT-PCR reads with MiXCR, one row per CDR3 protein. Of roughly 460,000 distinct CDR3 sequences listed, about 10% are singletons. Specimen: PBMCs from blood, collected about 6 weeks after vaccination. These receptors originate from a middle-aged man who received an inactivated influenza vaccine.

The chain joins TRBV14 to TRBJ2-5; 11 bases fit TRBD2. The germline gives CDR1 SGHDN, CDR2 FVKESK. The CDR3 extends over 12 amino acids. V was pared by 6 bases and J by 10 bases, with 4 bases of the junction left unmatched. The CDR3 region is CASSPSGRIQYF. For the CDR3, the DNA is TGTGCCAGCAGTCCTAGCGGGAGGATCCAGTACTTC.

This clonotype came up many times. V and J are TRBV9 and TRBJ2-5; 10 nucleotides align to TRBD2. Germline values: CDR1 SGDLS, CDR2 YYNGEE. After removal of 2 bases from V and 3 bases from J, the junction contained 4 bases not matched to a gene. The CDR3 length is 15 residues. CDR3 protein: CASSVLAGVEETQYF. DNA of the CDR3: TGTGCCAGCAGCGTGCTAGCGGGAGTCGAAGAGACCCAGTACTTC. Looking up the rest from reference TRBV9 and TRBJ2-5 gives the full variable domain: DSGVTQTPKHLITATGQRVTLRCSPRSGDLSVYWYQQSLDQGLQFLIQYYNGEERAKGNILERFSAQQFPDLHSELNLSSLELGDSALYFCASSVLAGVEETQYFGPGTRLLVL.

The chain has TRBV12-3 or TRBV12-4 and TRBJ1-6; maybe TRBD1 (5 bases). The CDR3 sequence is 13 residues long. V gave up 3 bases and J gave up 8 bases, with 8 bases separating them. DNA for the CDR3: TGTGCCAGCAGTTTCCAGGGAGATTCACCCCTCCACTTT. The encoded protein is CASSFQGDSPLHF.

This chain uses TRBV20-1 with TRBJ1-1, with TRBD1 as a possible D gene (6 bases). The CDR3 extends over 14 amino acids. V was trimmed by 5 bases and J by 3 bases, leaving 16 bases between them. Per germline, CDR1 DFQATT and CDR2 SNEGSKA (reference sequence). The DNA of the CDR3 is TGCAGTGCTTCAAGCAGGGCAGGGGACACTGAAGCTTTCTTT. This gives the protein CSASSRAGDTEAFF.

This chain links TRBV19 with TRBJ1-1, with no clear D. This CDR3 is 13 amino acids long. Trimming took 4 bases from V and 4 from J, leaving 10 bases between them. Per germline, CDR1 LNHDA and CDR2 SQIVND (reference sequence). The CDR3 is CASSKMGSTEAFF. In DNA form, the CDR3 reads TGTGCCAGTAGTAAAATGGGGAGCACTGAAGCTTTCTTT.

This chain connects TRBV6-5 to TRBJ2-5, with D perhaps TRBD2 (6 bases). Trimming took off 2 bases at V and 5 bases at J, with 12 bases between the two ends. This CDR3 spans 14 amino acids. Germline loops: CDR1 MNHEY, CDR2 SVGAGI. The DNA of the CDR3 is TGTGCCAGCAGTTACGGAGGGGTGGAGGAGACCCAGTACTTC. Translation gives CASSYGGVEETQYF.

This clonotype was counted only a few times. The CDR3 nucleotides read TGCGCCAGCAGCTTCACCGTTTCCTACGAGCAGTACTTC. It codes for CASSFTVSYEQYF. J is TRBJ2-7 and V is TRBV5-1; D not resolved. This CDR3 is 13 amino acids long. Per the germline V gene, CDR1 is SGHRS and CDR2 is YFSETQ. With 2 bases removed from V and 1 base from J, the gap between germline ends came to 7 bases.

J is TRBJ2-3 and V is TRBV28; 7 bases match TRBD1. The CDR3 is made up of 15 amino acids. V lost 2 bases, J lost 2 bases, and 4 bases stayed unmatched. In germline, CDR1 is MDHEN, CDR2 SYDVKM. This chain's CDR3 is CASSLPTGYTDTQYF. DNA of the CDR3: TGTGCCAGCAGTTTACCGACAGGGTACACAGATACGCAGTATTTT.

The rearrangement joins TRBV20-1 to TRBJ2-1; TRBD2 agrees at 10 bases. Unmatched junction bases numbered 12, after V lost 2 bases and J lost 8 bases. The CDR3 runs 16 residues. From germline, CDR1 is DFQATT and CDR2 SNEGSKA (reference sequence). The CDR3 nucleotides are TGCAGTGCTAGAAAGCCTAGCGGGAGTTTCGGCGATGAGCAGTTCTTC. Translated, it gives CSARKPSGSFGDEQFF.

This clonotype occurred many times. The chain uses TRBV10-3 and TRBJ2-5; TRBD2 matches 10 bases. The CDR3 is 16 residues long. Germline V CDR1 and CDR2: ENHRY, SYGVKD. After removal of 3 bases from V and 3 bases from J, the junction contained 7 bases not matched to a gene. The CDR3 region is CAISDRTSGVKETQYF. In nucleotides, the CDR3 is TGTGCCATCAGTGATCGAACTAGCGGGGTGAAAGAGACCCAGTACTTC.

In its sample, this clonotype was seen many times. The chain recombines TRBV7-9 with TRBJ2-5; D unresolved. The V gene lost 2 bases and the J gene lost 5 bases, with 15 bases spanning the gap. Germline CDR1 reads SEHNR; CDR2 reads FQNEAQ (reference sequence). CDR3 length: 15 amino acids. The CDR3 is CASSLLRPLLETQYF. The CDR3 nucleotides are TGTGCCAGCAGCTTACTTCGGCCCCTCCTTGAGACCCAGTACTTC.